This T cell receptor (beta chain) was sequenced during a study of shared clonotypes between healthy human individuals (dated by TCRdb to the early 2020s). Some background on the complete study: The cohort included three men and a couple of women between 18 and 49 years of age. For each donor, CD4 naive and CD4 memory were each run on three plates, CD8 naive on two plates, and CD8 memory on one plate. Blood TCR repertoires of a handful of healthy adults were deeply sequenced to estimate repertoire size and the extent of clonotype sharing between individuals. Libraries were prepared and TCR repertoires were sequenced by different laboratories using diverse techniques, in order to increase sequencing depth and limit assay-specific biases. Each donor's leukapheresis produced roughly between about 0.85 and 10 billion PBMCs.

Using the deep immunoSEQ assay, multiplex PCR amplified TCR CDR3 regions from genomic DNA. Extracted genomic DNA from each cell subset was spread evenly across all wells of several immunoSEQ 96-well plates, with each plate serving as a replicate. Each replicate PCR for sorted subsets received about 220 ng genomic DNA, equal to roughly 29,000 T cell genomes. Purified libraries were measured with a Qubit 3.0 fluorometer, size-checked on a Bioanalyzer 2100, and measured again with the KAPA Library Quantification kit. Each immunoSEQ 96-well plate was sequenced on its own single-read 150-cycle Illumina NextSeq 550 flow cell. The original pipeline was this. Because the immunoSEQ output held only junctional sequences and lacked quality scores, the filtering could not match the filtering applied to full-length reads. Sequences were annotated with PyIR, a Python wrapper for IgBLAST v1.9, and V/J genes and CDR3 were assigned using IMGT germline references. Reads with weak V/J assignments (E-value above 1e-6), missing CDR3, stop codons, out-of-frame junctions, or ambiguous translated residues were removed. A V3J clonotype was defined by an identical inferred V gene, J gene, and CDR3 amino acid sequence. The percentage overlap between two repertoires was calculated by dividing the number of shared unique clonotypes by the size of the smaller repertoire. Richness of each repertoire was evaluated using RTK rarefaction, the Chao1 estimator, and Recon v2.1 estimates of unobserved clonotypes. OLGA was used to compute generation probabilities for all TCRbeta clonotypes that the gDNA method yielded from a few donors. TCRdb retrieved this table from immuneACCESS and kept in-frame rearrangements only. Not all clones are present; in checked studies, unresolved V genes account for under half, and no reason is known for the remainder. V, J and clone size are those of that table, while D and trimming were read from the DNA. Recorded for this sample are millions of clones; roughly 95% of them occurred a single time. 0.1% to 0.15% of the sample comes from the top ten.

The donors were healthy, HIV-negative adults with no recently reported acute infections or vaccinations. All donors were Caucasian adults living in Nashville, Tennessee, USA. CD4+ T cells were enriched by magnetic negative selection, after which naive cells were positively selected on CD45RA and the negative fraction was taken as the memory subset. Blood was collected by leukapheresis, and PBMCs were isolated by Ficoll-Histopaque density gradient centrifugation and then cryopreserved in liquid nitrogen vapor phase. Purity and quantity of every magnetically sorted T cell population were checked by analytical flow cytometry. Genomic DNA was isolated from each sorted fraction and quantified by UV absorbance on a Nanodrop 2000c. General study outcomes and caveats: Pairwise subsampling indicated that sequencing depth was expected to affect the degree of clonotype sharing among donors. Incomplete sequencing was indicated by rarefaction of sorted-subset datasets, despite the large sequencing depth. About 5% of naive CD4, more than 3% of naive CD8, approximately 2% of memory CD4, and 0.4% of memory CD8 clonotypes were shared across a few donors. Sampling was restricted to blood, and TCR repertoires in tissue are likely to differ from TCR repertoires in blood. Higher generation probabilities were observed for clonotypes shared by all four sorted-subset donors than for non-shared clonotypes. Because the study included only a small number of donors, the genetic and exposure-history diversity represented was limited. Estimated clonotype richness was generally larger for naive than for memory subsets.

With respect to this clone: It has no known antigen specificity. It has no much larger one-base neighbor in the sample; base qualities were not kept.

The sequencing input was naive CD4+ T cells sorted from blood. The sample's cell subset or site label, decoded: CD45RA+ positively selected. The clonotype comes from a man aged 18 to 35 in good health.

The CDR3 amino acid sequence is: CASSLVAQGHYEQYF. The nucleotide sequence reads TGTGCCAGCAGTTTGGTAGCACAGGGACACTACGAGCAGTACTTC. The V and J genes are TRBV27 and TRBJ2-7, with a tentative D gene TRBD1 over 6 matching bases. The germline V gene (reference sequence) sets CDR1 to MNHEY and CDR2 to SMNVEV. The CDR3 starts with the cysteine, ends with the phenylalanine, and has 15 residues. This entry keeps only the CDR3 DNA: 45 bases, framed from base 1. V drops 3 bases and J drops 3 bases, leaving 15 bases in between.